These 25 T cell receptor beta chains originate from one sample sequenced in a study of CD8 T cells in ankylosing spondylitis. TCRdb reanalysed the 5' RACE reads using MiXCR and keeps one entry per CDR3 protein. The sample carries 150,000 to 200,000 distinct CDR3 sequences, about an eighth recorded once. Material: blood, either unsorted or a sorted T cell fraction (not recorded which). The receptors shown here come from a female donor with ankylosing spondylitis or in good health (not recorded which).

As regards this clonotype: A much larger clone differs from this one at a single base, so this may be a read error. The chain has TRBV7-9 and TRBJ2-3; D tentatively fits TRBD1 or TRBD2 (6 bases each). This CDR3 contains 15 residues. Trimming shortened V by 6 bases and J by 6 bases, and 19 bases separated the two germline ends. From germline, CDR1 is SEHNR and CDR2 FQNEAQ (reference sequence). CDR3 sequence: CASSPSLGGHDTQYF. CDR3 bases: TGTGCCAGCAGTCCATCCCTGGGGGGACACGATACGCAGTATTTT.

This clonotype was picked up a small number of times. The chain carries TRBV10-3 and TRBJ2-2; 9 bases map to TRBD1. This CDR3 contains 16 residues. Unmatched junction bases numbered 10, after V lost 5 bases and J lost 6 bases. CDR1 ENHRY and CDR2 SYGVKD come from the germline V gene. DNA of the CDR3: TGTGCCATCAGTACGTTTGGACAGGGGCCGCCCGGGGAGCTGTTTTTT. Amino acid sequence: CAISTFGQGPPGELFF.

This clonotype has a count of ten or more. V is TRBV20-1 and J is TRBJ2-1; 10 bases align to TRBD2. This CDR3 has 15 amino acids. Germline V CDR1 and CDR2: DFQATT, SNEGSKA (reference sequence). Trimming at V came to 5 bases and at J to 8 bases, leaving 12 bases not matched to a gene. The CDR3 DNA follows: TGCAGTGCTTCCGATGGGGCTAGCGGGAGAGATGAGCAGTTCTTC. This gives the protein CSASDGASGRDEQFF.

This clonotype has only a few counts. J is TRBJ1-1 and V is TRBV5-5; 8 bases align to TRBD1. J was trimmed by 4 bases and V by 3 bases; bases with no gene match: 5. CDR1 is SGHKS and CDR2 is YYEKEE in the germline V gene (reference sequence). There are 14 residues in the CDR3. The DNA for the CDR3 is TGTGCCAGCAGCTCGCTCAGGGGGCCCACTGAAGCTTTCTTT. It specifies CASSSLRGPTEAFF.

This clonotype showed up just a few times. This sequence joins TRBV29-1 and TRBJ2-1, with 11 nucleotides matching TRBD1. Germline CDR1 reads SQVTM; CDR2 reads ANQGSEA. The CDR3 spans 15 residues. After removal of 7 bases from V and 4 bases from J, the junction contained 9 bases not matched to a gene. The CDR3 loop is CSAVPRDRGYNEQFF. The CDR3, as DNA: TGCAGCGCCGTACCCCGGGACAGGGGGTACAATGAGCAGTTCTTC.

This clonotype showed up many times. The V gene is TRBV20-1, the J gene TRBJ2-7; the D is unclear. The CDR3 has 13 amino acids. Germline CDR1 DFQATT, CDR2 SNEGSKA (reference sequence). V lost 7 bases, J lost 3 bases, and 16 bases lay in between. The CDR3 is CSVTFGSNYEQYF. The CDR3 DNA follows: TGCAGTGTTACCTTCGGGTCGAACTACGAGCAGTACTTC.

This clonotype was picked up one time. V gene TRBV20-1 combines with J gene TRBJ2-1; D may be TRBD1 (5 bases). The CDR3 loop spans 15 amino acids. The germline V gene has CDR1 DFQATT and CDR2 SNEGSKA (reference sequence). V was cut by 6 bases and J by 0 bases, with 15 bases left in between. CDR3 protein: CSAPQTVSSYNEQFF. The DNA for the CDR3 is TGCAGTGCCCCGCAGACAGTAAGCTCCTACAATGAGCAGTTCTTC.

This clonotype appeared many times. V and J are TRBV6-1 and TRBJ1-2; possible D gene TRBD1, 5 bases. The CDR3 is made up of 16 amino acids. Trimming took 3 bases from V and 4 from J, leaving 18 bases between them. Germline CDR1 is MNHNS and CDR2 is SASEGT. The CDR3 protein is CASSDLVETVAYGYTF. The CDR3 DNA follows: TGTGCCAGCAGTGACCTCGTAGAGACAGTGGCCTATGGCTACACCTTC.

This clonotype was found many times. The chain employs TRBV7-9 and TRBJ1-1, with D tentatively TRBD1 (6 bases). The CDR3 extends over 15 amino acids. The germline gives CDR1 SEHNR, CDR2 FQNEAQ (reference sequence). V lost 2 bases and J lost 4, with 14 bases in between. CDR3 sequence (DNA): TGTGCCAGCAGCTTATATGGGGGCGGGGGCACTGAAGCTTTCTTT. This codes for CASSLYGGGGTEAFF.

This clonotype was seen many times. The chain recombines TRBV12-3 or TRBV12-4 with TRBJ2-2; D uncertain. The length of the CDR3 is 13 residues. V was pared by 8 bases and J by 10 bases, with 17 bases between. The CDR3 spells CASASFPDLELFF. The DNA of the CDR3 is TGTGCCAGCGCCAGTTTCCCGGACCTGGAGCTGTTTTTT.

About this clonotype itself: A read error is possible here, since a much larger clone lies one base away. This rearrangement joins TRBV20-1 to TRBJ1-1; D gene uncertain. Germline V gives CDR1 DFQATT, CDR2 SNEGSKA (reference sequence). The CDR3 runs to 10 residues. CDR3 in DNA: TGCAATGCTAGAGAGACTGAAGCTTTCTTT. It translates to CNARETEAFF.

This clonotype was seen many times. CDR3 DNA: TGTGCCAGCAGCTTAGTCAGGGGGTCGACTAATGAAAAACTGTTTTTT. This translates into CASSLVRGSTNEKLFF. V usage is TRBV11-2 and J usage is TRBJ1-4, with 7 positions matching TRBD1. The germline V gene has CDR1 SGHAT and CDR2 FQNNGV. This CDR3 spans 16 amino acids. V lost 1 base and J lost 2; bases outside the gene matches: 4.

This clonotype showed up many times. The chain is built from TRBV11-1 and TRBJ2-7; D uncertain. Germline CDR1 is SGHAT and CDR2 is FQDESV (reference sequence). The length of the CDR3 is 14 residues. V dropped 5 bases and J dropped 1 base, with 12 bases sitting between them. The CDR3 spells CASSPRRESYEQYF. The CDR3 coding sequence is TGTGCCAGCAGCCCCCGTCGTGAGTCCTACGAGCAGTACTTC.

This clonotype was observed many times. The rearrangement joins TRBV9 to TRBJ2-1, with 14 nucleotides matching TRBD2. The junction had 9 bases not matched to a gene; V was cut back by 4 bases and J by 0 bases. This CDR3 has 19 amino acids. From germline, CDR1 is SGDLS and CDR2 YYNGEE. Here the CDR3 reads CASSLTGTSGRSSYNEQFF. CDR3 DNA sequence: TGTGCCAGCAGCCTAACCGGGACTAGCGGGAGATCCTCCTACAATGAGCAGTTCTTC.

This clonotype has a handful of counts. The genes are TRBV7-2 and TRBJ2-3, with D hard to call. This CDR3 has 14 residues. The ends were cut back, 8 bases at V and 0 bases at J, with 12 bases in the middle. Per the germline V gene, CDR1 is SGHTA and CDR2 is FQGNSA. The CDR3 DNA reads TGTGCCAGCGCGCCTCGAGTTAGCACAGATACGCAGTATTTT. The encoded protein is CASAPRVSTDTQYF.

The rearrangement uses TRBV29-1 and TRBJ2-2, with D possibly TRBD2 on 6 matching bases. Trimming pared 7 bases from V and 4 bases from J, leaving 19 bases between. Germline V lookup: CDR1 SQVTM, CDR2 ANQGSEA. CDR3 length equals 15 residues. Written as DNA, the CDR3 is TGCAGCGCCAAACTCGGGGGTGGAAGCACCGGGGAGCTGTTTTTT. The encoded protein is CSAKLGGGSTGELFF.

The CDR3 region has the DNA TGTGCCAGCAGCTTAACCGTCGGTAGCGGGAGAGGTGAGCAGTTCTTC. Protein: CASSLTVGSGRGEQFF. The V gene is TRBV7-2, the J gene TRBJ2-1; TRBD2 agrees at 9 bases. J was trimmed by 9 bases and V by 2 bases; bases with no gene match: 11. The CDR3 is made up of 16 amino acids. CDR1 and CDR2 from the germline V gene are SGHTA and FQGNSA.

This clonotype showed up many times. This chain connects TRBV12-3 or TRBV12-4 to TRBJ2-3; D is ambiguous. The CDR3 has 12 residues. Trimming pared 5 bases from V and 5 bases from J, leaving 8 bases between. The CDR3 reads CASSKIEDTQYF. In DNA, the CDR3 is TGTGCCAGCAGTAAGATAGAAGATACGCAGTATTTT.

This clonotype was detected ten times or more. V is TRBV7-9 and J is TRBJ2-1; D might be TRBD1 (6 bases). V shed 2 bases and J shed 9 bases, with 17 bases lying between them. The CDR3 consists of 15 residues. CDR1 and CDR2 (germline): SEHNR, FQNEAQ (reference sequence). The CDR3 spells CASSLMGAASGEQFF. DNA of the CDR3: TGTGCCAGCAGCTTAATGGGGGCGGCAAGTGGTGAGCAGTTCTTC.

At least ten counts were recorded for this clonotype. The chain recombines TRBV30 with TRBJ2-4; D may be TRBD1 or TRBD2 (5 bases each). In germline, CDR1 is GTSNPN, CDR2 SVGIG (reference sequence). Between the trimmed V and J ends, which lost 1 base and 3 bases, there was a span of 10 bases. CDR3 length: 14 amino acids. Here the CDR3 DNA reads TGTGCCTGGAGTGCGGGGCAGGTCAAAAACATTCAGTACTTC. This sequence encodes CAWSAGQVKNIQYF.

The CDR3 DNA follows: TGTGCCAGCAGTTCTTCTCGACAGGGTTACAATGAGCAGTTCTTC. This codes for CASSSSRQGYNEQFF. V gene TRBV12-3 or TRBV12-4 combines with J gene TRBJ2-1; 7 positions agree with TRBD1. The V and J ends lost 4 bases and 4 bases, in that order; junction bases with no gene match: 7. The CDR3 totals 15 residues.

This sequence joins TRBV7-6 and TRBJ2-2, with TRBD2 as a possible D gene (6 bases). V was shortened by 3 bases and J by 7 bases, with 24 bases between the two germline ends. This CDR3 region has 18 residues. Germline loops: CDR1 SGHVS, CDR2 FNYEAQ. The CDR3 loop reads CASSFSGFAGLGGGELFF. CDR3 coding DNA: TGTGCCAGCAGCTTTTCGGGTTTTGCGGGACTCGGCGGCGGGGAGCTGTTTTTT.

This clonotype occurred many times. CDR3 sequence (DNA): TGTGCCAGCAGCGTTAGCGGCACCTACGAGCAGTACTTC. Its protein product is CASSVSGTYEQYF. V usage is TRBV7-9 and J usage is TRBJ2-7; TRBD2 might be the D (6 bases). The V and J ends lost 5 bases and 2 bases respectively, with 10 bases between them. Germline loops: CDR1 SEHNR, CDR2 FQNEAQ (reference sequence). This CDR3 is 13 amino acids long.

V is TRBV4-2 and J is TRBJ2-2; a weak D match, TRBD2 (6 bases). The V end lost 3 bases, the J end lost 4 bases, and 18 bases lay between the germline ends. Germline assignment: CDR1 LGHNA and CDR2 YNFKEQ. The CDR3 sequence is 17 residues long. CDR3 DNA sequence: TGTGCCAGCAGCCAGGCCCTCGGGAGCGTCGGCACCGGGGAGCTGTTTTTT. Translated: CASSQALGSVGTGELFF.

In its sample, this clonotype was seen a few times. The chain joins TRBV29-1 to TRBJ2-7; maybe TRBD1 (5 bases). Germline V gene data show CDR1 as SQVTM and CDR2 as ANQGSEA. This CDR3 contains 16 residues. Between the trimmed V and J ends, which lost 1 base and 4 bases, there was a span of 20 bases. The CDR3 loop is CSVEVYGRDRGYEQYF. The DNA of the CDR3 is TGCAGCGTTGAAGTTTACGGGCGCGACAGAGGTTACGAGCAGTACTTC.